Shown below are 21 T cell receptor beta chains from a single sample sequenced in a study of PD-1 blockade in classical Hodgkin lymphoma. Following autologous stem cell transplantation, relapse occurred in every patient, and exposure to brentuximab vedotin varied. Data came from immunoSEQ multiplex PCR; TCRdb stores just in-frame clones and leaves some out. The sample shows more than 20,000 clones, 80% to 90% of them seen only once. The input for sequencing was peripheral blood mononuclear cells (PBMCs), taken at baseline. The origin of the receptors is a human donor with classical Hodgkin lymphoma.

The CDR3 loop reads CASSLEQGYGYTF. The CDR3 DNA sequence: TGTGCCAGCAGCTTAGAGCAGGGCTATGGCTACACCTTC. This sequence joins TRBV7-8 and TRBJ1-2, with D possibly matching TRBD1 (5 bases). Germline V gives CDR1 SGHVS, CDR2 FQNEAQ. CDR3 length equals 13 residues. With 1 base removed from V and 4 bases from J, the gap between germline ends came to 7 bases. Full variable domain (rest looked up from reference TRBV7-8 and TRBJ1-2): GAGVSQSPRYKVAKRGQDVALRCDPISGHVSLFWYQQALGQGPEFLTYFQNEAQLDKSGLPSDRFFAERPEGSVSTLKIQRTQQEDSAVYLCASSLEQGYGYTFGSGTRLTVV.

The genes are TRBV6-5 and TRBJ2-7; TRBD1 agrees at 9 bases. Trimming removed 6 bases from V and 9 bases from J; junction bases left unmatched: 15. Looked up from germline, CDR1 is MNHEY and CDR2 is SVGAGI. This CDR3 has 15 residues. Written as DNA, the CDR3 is TGTGCCAGCAGGCTACTGGGGACCACGGGACAGGGGCAGTACTTC. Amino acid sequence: CASRLLGTTGQGQYF.

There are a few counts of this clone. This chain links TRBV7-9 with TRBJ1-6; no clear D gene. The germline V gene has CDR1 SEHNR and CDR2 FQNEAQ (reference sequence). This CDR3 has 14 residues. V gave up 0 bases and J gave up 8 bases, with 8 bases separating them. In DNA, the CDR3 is TGTGCCAGCAGCTTAGCAGGGTGGGATTCACCCCTCCACTTT. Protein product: CASSLAGWDSPLHF. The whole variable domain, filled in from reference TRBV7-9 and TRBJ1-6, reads DTGVSQNPRHKITKRGQNVTFRCDPISEHNRLYWYRQTLGQGPEFLTYFQNEAQLEKSRLLSDRFSAERPKGSFSTLEIQRTEQGDSAMYLCASSLAGWDSPLHFGNGTRLTVT.

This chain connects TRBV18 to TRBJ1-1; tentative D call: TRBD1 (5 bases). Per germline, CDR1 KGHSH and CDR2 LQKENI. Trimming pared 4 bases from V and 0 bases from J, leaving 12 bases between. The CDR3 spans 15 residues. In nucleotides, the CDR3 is TGTGCCAGCTCACGCCGGGGCTCCATGAACACTGAAGCTTTCTTT. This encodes CASSRRGSMNTEAFF.

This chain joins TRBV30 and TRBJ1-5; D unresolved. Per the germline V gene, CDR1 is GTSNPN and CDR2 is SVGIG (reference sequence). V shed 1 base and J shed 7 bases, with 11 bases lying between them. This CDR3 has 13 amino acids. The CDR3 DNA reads TGTGCCTGGAGTGCGAACGGGGAGCAGCCCCAGCATTTT. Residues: CAWSANGEQPQHF.

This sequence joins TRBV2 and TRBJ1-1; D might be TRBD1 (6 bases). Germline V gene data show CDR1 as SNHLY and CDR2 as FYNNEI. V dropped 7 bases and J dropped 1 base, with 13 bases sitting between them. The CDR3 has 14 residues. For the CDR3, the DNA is TGTGCCAGCACCCAAGAGGGGGAGAACACTGAAGCTTTCTTT. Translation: CASTQEGENTEAFF.

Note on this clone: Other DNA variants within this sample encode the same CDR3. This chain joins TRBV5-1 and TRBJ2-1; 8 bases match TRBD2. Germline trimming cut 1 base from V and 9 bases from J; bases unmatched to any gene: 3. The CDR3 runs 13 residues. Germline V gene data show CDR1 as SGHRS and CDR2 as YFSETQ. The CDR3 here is CASSLRGGGEQFF. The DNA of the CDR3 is TGCGCCAGCAGCTTGCGGGGGGGCGGTGAGCAGTTCTTC.

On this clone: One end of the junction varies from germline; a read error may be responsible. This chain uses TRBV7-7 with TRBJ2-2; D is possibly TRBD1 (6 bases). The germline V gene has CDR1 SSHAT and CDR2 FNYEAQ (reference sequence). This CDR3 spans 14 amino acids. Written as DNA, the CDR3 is TGTGCTAGCAGCTTAGGACAGAGGACCGGGGAGCTGTTTTTT. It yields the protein CASSLGQRTGELFF.

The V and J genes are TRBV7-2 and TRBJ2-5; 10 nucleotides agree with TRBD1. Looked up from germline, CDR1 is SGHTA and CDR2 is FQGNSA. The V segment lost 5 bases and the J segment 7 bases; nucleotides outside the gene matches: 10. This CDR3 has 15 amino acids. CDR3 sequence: CASSPSTGGTTTQYF. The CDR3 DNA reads TGTGCCAGCAGCCCCTCGACAGGGGGCACAACGACCCAGTACTTC.

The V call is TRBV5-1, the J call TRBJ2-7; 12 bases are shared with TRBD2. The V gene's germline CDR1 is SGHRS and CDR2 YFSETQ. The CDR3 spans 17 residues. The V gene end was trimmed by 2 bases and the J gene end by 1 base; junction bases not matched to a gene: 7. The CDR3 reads CASSFSPLAGGSYEQYF. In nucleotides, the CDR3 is TGCGCCAGCAGCTTCAGTCCTCTAGCGGGGGGGTCCTACGAGCAGTACTTC.

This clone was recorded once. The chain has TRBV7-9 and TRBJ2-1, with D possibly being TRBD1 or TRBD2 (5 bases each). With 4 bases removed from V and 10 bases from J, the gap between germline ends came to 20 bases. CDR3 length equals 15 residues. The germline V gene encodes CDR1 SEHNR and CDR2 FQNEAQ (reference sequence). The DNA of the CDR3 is TGTGCCAGCAGCTCGTTCATTCGGGGCTCTCCCGAGCAGTTCTTC. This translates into CASSSFIRGSPEQFF.

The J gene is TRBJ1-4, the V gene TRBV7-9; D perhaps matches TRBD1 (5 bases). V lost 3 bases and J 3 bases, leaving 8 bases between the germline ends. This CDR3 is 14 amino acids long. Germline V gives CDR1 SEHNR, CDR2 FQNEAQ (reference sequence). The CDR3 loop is CASSLGPSNEKLFF. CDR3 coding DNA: TGTGCCAGCAGCTTGGGGCCCTCTAATGAAAAACTGTTTTTT. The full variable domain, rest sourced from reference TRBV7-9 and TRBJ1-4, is DTGVSQNPRHKITKRGQNVTFRCDPISEHNRLYWYRQTLGQGPEFLTYFQNEAQLEKSRLLSDRFSAERPKGSFSTLEIQRTEQGDSAMYLCASSLGPSNEKLFFGSGTQLSVL.

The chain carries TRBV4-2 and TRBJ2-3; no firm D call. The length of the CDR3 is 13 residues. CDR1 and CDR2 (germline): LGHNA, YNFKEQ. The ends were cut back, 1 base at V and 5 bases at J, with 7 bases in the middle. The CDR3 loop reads CASSQAVEDTQYF. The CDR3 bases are TGTGCCAGCAGCCAAGCAGTCGAAGATACGCAGTATTTT.

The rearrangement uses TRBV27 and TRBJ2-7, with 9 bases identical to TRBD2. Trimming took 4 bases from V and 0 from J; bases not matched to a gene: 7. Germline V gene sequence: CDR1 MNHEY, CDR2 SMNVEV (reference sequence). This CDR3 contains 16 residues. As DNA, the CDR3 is TGTGCCAGCAGTTATTCTAGCGGGGCCATCTCCTACGAGCAGTACTTC. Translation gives CASSYSSGAISYEQYF.

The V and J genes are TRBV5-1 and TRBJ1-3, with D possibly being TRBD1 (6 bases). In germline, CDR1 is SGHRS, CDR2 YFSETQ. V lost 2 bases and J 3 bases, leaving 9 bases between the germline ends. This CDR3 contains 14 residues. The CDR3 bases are TGCGCCAGCAGCTTAACAGGGATTGGAAACACCATATATTTT. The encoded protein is CASSLTGIGNTIYF. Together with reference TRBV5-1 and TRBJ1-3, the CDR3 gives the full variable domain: KAGVTQTPRYLIKTRGQQVTLSCSPISGHRSVSWYQQTPGQGLQFLFEYFSETQRNKGNFPGRFSGRQFSNSRSEMNVSTLELGDSALYLCASSLTGIGNTIYFGEGSWLTVV.

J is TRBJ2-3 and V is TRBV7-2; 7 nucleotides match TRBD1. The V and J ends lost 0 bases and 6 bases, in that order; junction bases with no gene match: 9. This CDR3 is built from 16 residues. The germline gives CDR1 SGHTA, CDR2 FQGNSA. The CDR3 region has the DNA TGTGCCAGCAGCTTAGCGCGAACAGGGGCAAGGGATACGCAGTATTTT. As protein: CASSLARTGARDTQYF.

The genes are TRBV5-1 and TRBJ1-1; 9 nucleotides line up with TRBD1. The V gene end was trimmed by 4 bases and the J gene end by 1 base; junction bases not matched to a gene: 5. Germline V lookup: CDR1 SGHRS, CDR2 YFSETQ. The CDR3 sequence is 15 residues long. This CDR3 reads CASSPDRGGNTEAFF. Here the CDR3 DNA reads TGCGCCAGCAGCCCGGACAGGGGAGGGAACACTGAAGCTTTCTTT.

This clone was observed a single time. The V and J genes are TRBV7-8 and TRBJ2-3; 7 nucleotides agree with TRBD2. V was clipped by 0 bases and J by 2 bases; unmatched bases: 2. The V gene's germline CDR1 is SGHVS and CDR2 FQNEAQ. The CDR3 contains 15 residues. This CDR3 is CASSLAGGNTDTQYF. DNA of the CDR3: TGTGCCAGCAGCTTAGCGGGGGGGAACACAGATACGCAGTATTTT.

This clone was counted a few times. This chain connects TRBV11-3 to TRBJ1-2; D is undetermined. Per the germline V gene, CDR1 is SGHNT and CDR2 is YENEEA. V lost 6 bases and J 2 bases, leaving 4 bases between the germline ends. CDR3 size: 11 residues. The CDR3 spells CASRSNYGYTF. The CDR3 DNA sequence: TGTGCCAGCAGATCAAACTATGGCTACACCTTC.

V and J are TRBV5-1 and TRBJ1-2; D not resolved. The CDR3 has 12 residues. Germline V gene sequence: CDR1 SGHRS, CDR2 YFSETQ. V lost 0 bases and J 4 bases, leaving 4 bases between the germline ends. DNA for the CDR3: TGCGCCAGCAGCTTGGGCACCTATGGCTACACCTTC. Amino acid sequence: CASSLGTYGYTF.

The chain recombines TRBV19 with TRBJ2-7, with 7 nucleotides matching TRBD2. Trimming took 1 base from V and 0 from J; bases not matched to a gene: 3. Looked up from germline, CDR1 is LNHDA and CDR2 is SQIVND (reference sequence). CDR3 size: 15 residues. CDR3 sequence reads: CASSIGGGGSYEQYF. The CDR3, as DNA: TGTGCCAGTAGTATAGGGGGCGGGGGCTCCTACGAGCAGTACTTC.